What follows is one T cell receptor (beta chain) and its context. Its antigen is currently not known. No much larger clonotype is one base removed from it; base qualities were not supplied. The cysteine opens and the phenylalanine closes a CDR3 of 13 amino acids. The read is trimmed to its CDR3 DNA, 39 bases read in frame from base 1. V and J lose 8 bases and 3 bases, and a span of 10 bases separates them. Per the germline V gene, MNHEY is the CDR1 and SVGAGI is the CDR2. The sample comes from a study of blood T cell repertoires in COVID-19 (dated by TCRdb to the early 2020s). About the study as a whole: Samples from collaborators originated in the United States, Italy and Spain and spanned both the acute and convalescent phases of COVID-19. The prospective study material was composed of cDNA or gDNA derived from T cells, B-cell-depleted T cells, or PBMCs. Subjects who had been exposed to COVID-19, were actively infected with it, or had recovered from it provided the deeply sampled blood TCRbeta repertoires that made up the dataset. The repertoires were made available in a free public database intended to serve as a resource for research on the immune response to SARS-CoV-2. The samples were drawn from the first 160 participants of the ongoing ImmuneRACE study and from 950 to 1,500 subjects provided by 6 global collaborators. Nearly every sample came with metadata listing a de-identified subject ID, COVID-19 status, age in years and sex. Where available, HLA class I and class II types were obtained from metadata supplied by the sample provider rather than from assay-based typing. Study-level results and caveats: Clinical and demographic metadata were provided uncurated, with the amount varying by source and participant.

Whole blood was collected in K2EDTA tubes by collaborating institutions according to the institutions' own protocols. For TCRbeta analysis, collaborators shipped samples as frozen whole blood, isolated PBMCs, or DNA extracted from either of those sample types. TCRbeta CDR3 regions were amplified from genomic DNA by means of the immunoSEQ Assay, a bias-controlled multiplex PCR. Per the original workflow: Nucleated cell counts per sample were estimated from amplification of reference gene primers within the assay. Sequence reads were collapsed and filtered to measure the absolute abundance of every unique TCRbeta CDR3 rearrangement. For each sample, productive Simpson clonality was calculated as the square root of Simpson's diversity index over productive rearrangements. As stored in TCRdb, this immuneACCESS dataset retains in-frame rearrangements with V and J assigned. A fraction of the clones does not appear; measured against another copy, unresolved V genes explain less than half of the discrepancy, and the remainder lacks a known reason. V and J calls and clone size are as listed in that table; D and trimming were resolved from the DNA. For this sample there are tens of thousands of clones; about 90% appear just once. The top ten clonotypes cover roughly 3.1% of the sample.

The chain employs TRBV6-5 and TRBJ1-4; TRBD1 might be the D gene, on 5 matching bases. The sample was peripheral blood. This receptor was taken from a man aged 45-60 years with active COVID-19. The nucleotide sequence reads TGTGCCAGCGCTCGGGGGGCTAATGAAAAACTGTTTTTT. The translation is CASARGANEKLFF.